The 31 T cell receptor beta chains below all came from one sample that was sequenced in a study of blood T cell repertoires in COVID-19 (dated by TCRdb to the early 2020s). Library preparation used the immunoSEQ multiplex PCR assay. TCRdb took this table from immuneACCESS and kept in-frame rearrangements with V and J called. Such tables lack part of the clones; where checked against another copy, unresolved V genes explain under half of the gap, and the rest is unexplained. The sample has 210,000 or so clones on record, about four fifths of them singletons. The ten top clones hold about an eighth of the sample. The specimen was peripheral blood. The receptors come from a middle-aged woman with acute or convalescent COVID-19.

The genes are TRBV24-1 and TRBJ2-2, with D possibly matching TRBD1 (5 bases). This CDR3 has 13 residues. Per germline, CDR1 KGHDR and CDR2 SFDVKD. The ends were cut back, 6 bases at V and 4 bases at J, with 8 bases in the middle. In DNA, the CDR3 is TGTGCCACCAGTCCAAGGGGCACCGGGGAGCTGTTTTTT. This gives the protein CATSPRGTGELFF.

This clone was seen more than once but under ten times. CDR3 nucleotide sequence: TGTGCCACCAGCAGAGATCTGAATCAGCCCCAGCATTTT. Translating it yields CATSRDLNQPQHF. The chain is built from TRBV15 and TRBJ1-5; D ambiguous. This CDR3 is built from 13 residues. Germline V gene data show CDR1 as LNHNV and CDR2 as YYDKDF (reference sequence). The V gene lost 0 bases and the J gene lost 4 bases, with 4 bases spanning the gap.

V is TRBV9 and J is TRBJ1-2; 7 bases are shared with TRBD1. V lost 5 bases to trimming and J lost 0 bases; unmatched junction nucleotides: 10. Per the germline V gene, CDR1 is SGDLS and CDR2 is YYNGEE. The CDR3 is 16 residues long. The CDR3 sequence: CASSSLGTASNYGYTF. The CDR3 DNA follows: TGTGCCAGCAGTTCCCTAGGGACAGCTTCTAACTATGGCTACACCTTC.

The CDR3, as DNA: TGTGCCAGTCGGGACAGCTTCTCCTATAATTCACCCCTCCACTTT. Its translation: CASRDSFSYNSPLHF. This chain joins TRBV6-5 and TRBJ1-6; TRBD1 matches at 7 bases. In germline, CDR1 is MNHEY, CDR2 SVGAGI. This CDR3 has 15 amino acids. The V segment lost 9 bases and the J segment 0 bases; nucleotides outside the gene matches: 5.

A single count supports this clone. The chain employs TRBV4-3 and TRBJ2-3; possible D gene TRBD1, 6 bases. Germline V CDR1 and CDR2: LGHNA, YSLEER. The CDR3 spans 18 residues. V gave up 0 bases and J gave up 3 bases, with 19 bases separating them. The CDR3 spells CASSQDSGLMGATDTQYF. The CDR3, as DNA: TGCGCCAGCAGCCAAGATTCGGGCCTCATGGGGGCAACAGATACGCAGTATTTT.

The V and J genes are TRBV20-1 and TRBJ2-5; D is unresolved. The CDR3 has 15 amino acids. Trimming took 3 bases from V and 1 from J, leaving 15 bases between them. The germline CDR1 and CDR2 sequences are DFQATT and SNEGSKA (reference sequence). CDR3 amino acids: CSASDPGRTQETQYF. CDR3 nucleotides: TGCAGTGCTAGTGATCCAGGTCGCACCCAAGAGACCCAGTACTTC.

The chain is built from TRBV27 and TRBJ2-2; tentatively, D is TRBD2 (5 bases). V was trimmed by 6 bases and J by 3 bases, leaving 8 bases between them. Per the germline V gene, CDR1 is MNHEY and CDR2 is SMNVEV (reference sequence). The length of the CDR3 is 13 residues. The CDR3 nucleotides are TGTGCCAGCAGCCCGGGATACACCGGGGAGCTGTTTTTT. Its protein is CASSPGYTGELFF.

The V call is TRBV9, the J call TRBJ2-3; D gene ambiguous. Trimming left V 4 bases short and J 4 bases short, with 13 bases between. This CDR3 is built from 14 residues. The V gene's germline CDR1 is SGDLS and CDR2 YYNGEE. The CDR3 DNA follows: TGTGCCAGCAGCCCATGGGCCCCGGCAGATACGCAGTATTTT. It codes for CASSPWAPADTQYF.

The J gene is TRBJ2-7, the V gene TRBV19, with 11 bases matching TRBD2. The CDR3 spans 15 residues. Germline loops: CDR1 LNHDA, CDR2 SQIVND (reference sequence). V lost 5 bases, J lost 3 bases, and 6 bases stayed unmatched. CDR3 residues: CASSHGTSGNYEQYF. CDR3 sequence (DNA): TGTGCCAGTAGTCATGGGACTAGCGGAAACTACGAGCAGTACTTC.

The V gene is TRBV2, the J gene TRBJ2-7; 13 bases agree with TRBD2. V shed 7 bases and J 3 bases; nucleotides not matched to a gene: 3. Germline V gene sequence: CDR1 SNHLY, CDR2 FYNNEI. There are 14 residues in the CDR3. CDR3 nucleotides: TGTGCCAGCACCACTAGCGGGGGGGTCTACGAGCAGTACTTC. This gives the protein CASTTSGGVYEQYF.

The chain has TRBV7-3 and TRBJ1-1, with a tentative D call TRBD1 (5 bases). Looked up from germline, CDR1 is SGHTA and CDR2 is FQGTGA. The CDR3 length is 13 residues. The V and J ends lost 5 bases and 5 bases respectively, with 12 bases between them. In nucleotides, the CDR3 is TGTGCCAGCAGCCAACAGGAGGGAACTGAAGCTTTCTTT. This sequence encodes CASSQQEGTEAFF. Filled out from reference TRBV7-3 and TRBJ1-1, the complete variable domain reads GAGVSQTPSNKVTEKGKYVELRCDPISGHTALYWYRQSLGQGPEFLIYFQGTGAADDSGLPNDRFFAVRPEGSVSTLKIQRTERGDSAVYLCASSQQEGTEAFFGQGTRLTVV.

The rearrangement links TRBV27 to TRBJ2-7; maybe TRBD2 (5 bases). The length of the CDR3 is 16 residues. The germline gives CDR1 MNHEY, CDR2 SMNVEV (reference sequence). V was clipped by 2 bases and J by 2 bases, with 16 bases between them. The CDR3: CASSLKGRGEAYEQYF. The DNA of the CDR3 is TGTGCCAGCAGTTTAAAGGGTCGGGGTGAGGCCTACGAGCAGTACTTC.

This chain links TRBV12-3 or TRBV12-4 with TRBJ1-1; D remains unclear. The CDR3 loop spans 12 amino acids. Trimming stripped 7 bases from V and 5 bases from J, with 11 bases between. The CDR3 loop reads CASTRAGTEAFF. DNA for the CDR3: TGTGCCAGCACTCGGGCGGGGACTGAAGCTTTCTTT.

CDR3 sequence (DNA): TGTGCCAGAAGCTTGGGGCTCCTCACAGATACGCAGTATTTT. This translates into CARSLGLLTDTQYF. The chain has TRBV5-3 and TRBJ2-3; D call uncertain. TRBV5-3 belongs to the ORF category, with a function that is uncertain. The CDR3 covers 14 residues. V was trimmed by 0 bases and J by 2 bases, leaving 7 bases between them.

The J gene is TRBJ2-1, the V gene TRBV13; 10 bases are shared with TRBD2. CDR1 and CDR2 (germline): PRHDT, FYEKMQ (reference sequence). CDR3 length: 14 amino acids. V gave up 10 bases and J gave up 7 bases; unmatched junction bases: 10. DNA of the CDR3: TGTGCCATCCACCCTAGCGGGAGAAGGAATGAGCAGTTCTTC. Translated: CAIHPSGRRNEQFF.

The chain recombines TRBV5-8 with TRBJ1-4; possible D gene TRBD1, 5 bases. The CDR3 consists of 13 residues. V was shortened by 4 bases and J by 7 bases, with 11 bases between the two germline ends. CDR1 and CDR2 from the germline V gene are SGHTS and YDEGEE. The CDR3 region has the DNA TGTGCCAGCAGCCCGGACATTGGTGAAAAACTGTTTTTT. Amino acid sequence: CASSPDIGEKLFF. The full variable domain, its missing parts supplied by reference TRBV5-8 and TRBJ1-4, is EAGVTQSPTHLIKTRGQQATLRCSPISGHTSVYWYQQALGLGLQFLLWYDEGEERNRGNFPPRFSGRQFPNYSSELNVNALELEDSALYLCASSPDIGEKLFFGSGTQLSVL.

CDR3 sequence reads: CASSTTDTQYF. As DNA, the CDR3 is TGTGCCAGCAGCACAACAGATACGCAGTATTTT. The chain links TRBV7-9 to TRBJ2-3, with D uncertain. This CDR3 contains 11 residues. Trimming stripped 5 bases from V and 3 bases from J, with 3 bases between. The germline gives CDR1 SEHNR, CDR2 FQNEAQ (reference sequence).

CDR3 residues: CSVEATGSRTGELFF. The CDR3 DNA reads as TGCAGCGTTGAGGCGACAGGGTCCCGCACCGGGGAGCTGTTTTTT. The V and J genes are TRBV29-1 and TRBJ2-2; the match to TRBD1 covers 7 bases. V lost 3 bases to trimming and J lost 4 bases; unmatched junction nucleotides: 8. CDR1 and CDR2 from the germline V gene are SQVTM and ANQGSEA. The CDR3 length is 15 residues.

This sequence joins TRBV28 and TRBJ1-2, with 11 bases lining up with TRBD1. The germline V gene has CDR1 MDHEN and CDR2 SYDVKM. The CDR3 totals 17 residues. With 5 bases clipped from V and 3 bases from J, the junction kept 11 bases outside the gene matches. Here the CDR3 reads CASSTDPRDRGDYGYTF. In nucleotides, the CDR3 is TGTGCCAGCAGTACCGACCCCCGGGACAGGGGGGACTATGGCTACACCTTC.

The genes are TRBV12-3 or TRBV12-4 and TRBJ2-7, with D tentatively TRBD2 (5 bases). This CDR3 is built from 12 residues. V dropped 5 bases and J dropped 7 bases, with 12 bases sitting between them. For the CDR3, the DNA is TGTGCCAGCAGTGCTACTAGGCGGGAGCAGTACTTC. This sequence encodes CASSATRREQYF.

This chain joins TRBV6-7 and TRBJ1-6, with 7 bases fitting TRBD1. Being an ORF, TRBV6-7 has a function that is uncertain. This CDR3 region has 16 residues. The V gene end was trimmed by 6 bases and the J gene end by 7 bases; junction bases not matched to a gene: 12. CDR3 region: CASRPNPGQRNSPLHF. For the CDR3, the DNA is TGTGCCAGCAGGCCGAACCCGGGACAGAGAAATTCACCCCTCCACTTT.

In its sample, this clone was seen a few times. The chain uses TRBV2 and TRBJ2-1; D remains unclear. The length of the CDR3 is 14 residues. Germline lookup yields CDR1 SNHLY and CDR2 FYNNEI. Trimming removed 4 bases from V and 1 base from J, with 8 bases in between. The CDR3 loop is CASSGAGSYNEQFF. DNA of the CDR3: TGTGCCAGCAGTGGGGCAGGATCCTACAATGAGCAGTTCTTC. Looking up the rest from reference TRBV2 and TRBJ2-1 gives the full variable domain: EPEVTQTPSHQVTQMGQEVILRCVPISNHLYFYWYRQILGQKVEFLVSFYNNEISEKSEIFDDQFSVERPDGSNFTLKIRSTKLEDSAMYFCASSGAGSYNEQFFGPGTRLTVL.

J is TRBJ1-2 and V is TRBV6-5; D remains ambiguous. V lost 6 bases to trimming and J lost 4 bases, with 12 bases between them. CDR1 is MNHEY and CDR2 is SVGAGI in the germline V gene. The CDR3 runs to 13 residues. CDR3 nucleotide sequence: TGTGCCAGCAGGCTTGAGGTCAGCTATGGCTACACCTTC. This encodes CASRLEVSYGYTF.

The chain combines TRBV6-5 with TRBJ2-7, with 9 bases identical to TRBD1. V lost 6 bases, J lost 5 bases, and 5 bases stayed unmatched. The CDR3 runs to 13 residues. Germline CDR1 MNHEY, CDR2 SVGAGI. The DNA of the CDR3 is TGTGCCAGCAGCCTGGGACAGGGTAACGAGCAGTACTTC. The encoded protein is CASSLGQGNEQYF.

This rearrangement joins TRBV10-3 to TRBJ2-7; 10 bases are shared with TRBD1. The CDR3 spans 12 residues. Germline V CDR1 and CDR2: ENHRY, SYGVKD. V shed 9 bases, J shed 3 bases, and the junction held 2 bases outside the gene matches. The CDR3 spells CAIWTGGYEQYF. DNA for the CDR3: TGTGCCATTTGGACAGGGGGCTACGAGCAGTACTTC.

The rearrangement uses TRBV15 and TRBJ2-1; TRBD2 matches at 13 bases. From germline, CDR1 is LNHNV and CDR2 YYDKDF (reference sequence). Losses at the gene ends were 1 base for V and 7 bases for J; bases not matched to a gene: 16. This CDR3 spans 20 amino acids. CDR3 in DNA: TGTGCCACCAGCAGAGCCCTAAGGACTAGCGGGAGTTTGGCAGGGAATGAGCAGTTCTTC. Amino acids: CATSRALRTSGSLAGNEQFF.

The rearrangement links TRBV7-2 to TRBJ2-3; perhaps TRBD1 as D (8 bases). Per germline, CDR1 SGHTA and CDR2 FQGNSA. The CDR3 spans 14 residues. Trimming stripped 4 bases from V and 5 bases from J, with 13 bases between. CDR3 region: CASSSTGEGDTQYF. The DNA of the CDR3 is TGTGCCAGCAGCTCGACAGGGGAGGGAGATACGCAGTATTTT.

The rearrangement joins TRBV6-1 to TRBJ1-2, with D possibly TRBD1 on 5 matching bases. Germline CDR1 is MNHNS and CDR2 is SASEGT. The germline V and J ends were trimmed by 2 bases and 8 bases, with 15 bases remaining between them. The CDR3 consists of 14 residues. The CDR3 nucleotides read TGTGCCAGCAGTGAACTGGTCCAGGGATACGGCTACACCTTC. Its protein product is CASSELVQGYGYTF.

The chain carries TRBV5-1 and TRBJ2-7; possible D gene TRBD1, 6 bases. Germline CDR1 is SGHRS and CDR2 is YFSETQ. The CDR3 sequence is 13 residues long. V lost 3 bases, J lost 4 bases, and 11 bases lay in between. The CDR3 protein is CASSWGTLYEQYF. CDR3 DNA sequence: TGCGCCAGCAGCTGGGGGACACTATACGAGCAGTACTTC.

The chain uses TRBV10-3 and TRBJ1-1; 8 nucleotides align to TRBD1. V lost 5 bases to trimming and J lost 1 base; unmatched junction nucleotides: 6. The CDR3 runs 15 residues. Germline-derived CDR1 and CDR2 are ENHRY and SYGVKD. CDR3: CAISPQGASNTEAFF. Written as DNA, the CDR3 is TGTGCCATCAGTCCGCAGGGGGCGTCGAACACTGAAGCTTTCTTT.

This clone appeared a few times. The chain employs TRBV19 and TRBJ1-4; no reliable D call. Germline loops: CDR1 LNHDA, CDR2 SQIVND (reference sequence). V was trimmed by 5 bases and J by 0 bases, leaving 13 bases between them. The CDR3 covers 16 residues. The CDR3 coding sequence is TGTGCCAGTAGTCTATACTCACTGGCAACTAATGAAAAACTGTTTTTT. This translates into CASSLYSLATNEKLFF.